The 26 T cell receptor beta chains below were found in one sample sequenced in a study of blood T cell repertoires in COVID-19. Using immunoSEQ multiplex PCR, the repertoire was profiled, and TCRdb retains in-frame clones only, with some absent. The repertoire includes 240,000 or so clones, approximately 86% of them detected once, and roughly 0.8% sits in the top ten. Sample: peripheral blood. Receptors were obtained from a woman aged 30 to 39 with acute or convalescent COVID-19.

The chain couples TRBV7-9 to TRBJ2-1, with D hard to call. The V end lost 3 bases, the J end lost 10 bases, and 13 bases lay between the germline ends. The CDR3 has 13 amino acids. The V gene's germline CDR1 is SEHNR and CDR2 FQNEAQ (reference sequence). CDR3 loop: CASSLKTAQEQFF. CDR3 nucleotides: TGTGCCAGCAGCTTGAAAACTGCCCAAGAGCAGTTCTTC.

CDR3 in amino acids: CASTPWRVATTGELFF. CDR3 nucleotides: TGTGCCAGTACCCCCTGGAGGGTGGCGACTACCGGGGAGCTGTTTTTT. The chain combines TRBV19 with TRBJ2-2; possibly TRBD2 for D (6 bases). This CDR3 is built from 16 residues. Trimming stripped 7 bases from V and 5 bases from J, with 20 bases between. Germline CDR1 and CDR2: LNHDA and SQIVND (reference sequence).

A single count supports this clone. The chain has TRBV10-3 and TRBJ2-7; tentative D call: TRBD2 (5 bases). CDR1 and CDR2 (germline): ENHRY, SYGVKD. V lost 6 bases, J lost 3 bases, and 12 bases lay in between. This CDR3 contains 13 residues. CDR3 nucleotides: TGTGCCATCAGAATAAGGACTGACTACGAGCAGTACTTC. Translated, it gives CAIRIRTDYEQYF.

The gene calls are TRBV19 and TRBJ1-1; 8 bases align to TRBD1. Germline CDR1 reads LNHDA; CDR2 reads SQIVND (reference sequence). The V gene end was trimmed by 6 bases and the J gene end by 3 bases; junction bases not matched to a gene: 3. The CDR3 totals 13 residues. The CDR3 region has the DNA TGTGCCAGTAGAAAGACAGGGGACACTGAAGCTTTCTTT. This translates into CASRKTGDTEAFF.

The chain employs TRBV7-2 and TRBJ2-1, with TRBD2 as a possible D gene (5 bases). The germline CDR1 and CDR2 sequences are SGHTA and FQGNSA. This CDR3 has 14 residues. V was trimmed by 2 bases and J by 5 bases, leaving 10 bases between them. The CDR3 DNA is TGTGCCAGCAGCTTAATCTGGGAGAACAATGAGCAGTTCTTC. It specifies CASSLIWENNEQFF.

The rearrangement uses TRBV19 and TRBJ2-3; D is possibly TRBD2 (5 bases). Trimming stripped 5 bases from V and 6 bases from J, with 18 bases between. The CDR3 totals 15 residues. The germline CDR1 and CDR2 sequences are LNHDA and SQIVND (reference sequence). As DNA, the CDR3 is TGTGCCAGTAGTGTCCGGACTTTAGGTATGGATACGCAGTATTTT. It specifies CASSVRTLGMDTQYF. The full variable domain, its missing parts supplied by reference TRBV19 and TRBJ2-3, is DGGITQSPKYLFRKEGQNVTLSCEQNLNHDAMYWYRQDPGQGLRLIYYSQIVNDFQKGDIAEGYSVSREKKESFPLTVTSAQKNPTAFYLCASSVRTLGMDTQYFGPGTRLTVL.

J is TRBJ1-3 and V is TRBV9; D uncertain. Germline loops: CDR1 SGDLS, CDR2 YYNGEE. Deletions cut 4 bases from V and 0 bases from J, with 14 bases between. This CDR3 is built from 16 residues. This CDR3 is CASSPREGSSGNTIYF. CDR3 coding DNA: TGTGCCAGCAGCCCACGGGAAGGCAGCTCTGGAAACACCATATATTTT.

This chain joins TRBV6-5 and TRBJ2-7, with D perhaps TRBD2 (6 bases). Per germline, CDR1 MNHEY and CDR2 SVGAGI. CDR3 length: 11 residues. The ends were cut back, 2 bases at V and 11 bases at J, with 10 bases in the middle. In DNA form, the CDR3 reads TGTGCCAGCAGTTACGGAGGGCCAGAGTACTTC. Protein product: CASSYGGPEYF.

This chain links TRBV2 with TRBJ1-5; 7 nucleotides match TRBD1. Germline CDR1 is SNHLY and CDR2 is FYNNEI. The J segment lost 0 bases and the V segment lost 6 bases, leaving 14 bases of the junction unmatched. The CDR3 is 18 residues long. CDR3 DNA sequence: TGTGCCAGCAGCCCGGGACAGAAAAAGTACAATAGCAATCAGCCCCAGCATTTT. Translated: CASSPGQKKYNSNQPQHF.

This clone was picked up a small number of times. The CDR3 bases are TGTGCCAGCAGTGAACCGGGACTAGGCTACGGCGAGCAGTACTTC. Translated: CASSEPGLGYGEQYF. This chain connects TRBV7-8 to TRBJ2-7; 8 bases fit TRBD2. This CDR3 spans 15 amino acids. V was pared by 6 bases and J by 6 bases, with 13 bases of the junction left unmatched. From germline, CDR1 is SGHVS and CDR2 FQNEAQ.

The gene calls are TRBV6-5 and TRBJ2-7, with D tentatively TRBD1 (6 bases). Germline CDR1 reads MNHEY; CDR2 reads SVGAGI. The CDR3 is made up of 15 amino acids. V was cut by 6 bases and J by 3 bases, with 18 bases left in between. The CDR3 sequence: CASSELTGINYEQYF. CDR3 nucleotides: TGTGCCAGCAGCGAGCTAACAGGGATAAACTACGAGCAGTACTTC.

The gene calls are TRBV4-3 and TRBJ2-1; 7 nucleotides align to TRBD2. V was clipped by 0 bases and J by 5 bases; unmatched bases: 10. Germline values: CDR1 LGHNA, CDR2 YSLEER. CDR3 size: 17 residues. Here the CDR3 reads CASSQESGGSLNNEQFF. CDR3 bases: TGCGCCAGCAGCCAAGAGAGTGGCGGGAGTCTCAACAATGAGCAGTTCTTC.

This CDR3 reads CASSVVVQGLLGGYTF. CDR3 in DNA: TGTGCCAGCAGCGTAGTGGTACAAGGACTACTGGGAGGCTACACCTTC. The chain combines TRBV9 with TRBJ1-2; no clear D gene. V was pared by 0 bases and J by 8 bases, with 20 bases between. CDR1 and CDR2 (germline): SGDLS, YYNGEE. The CDR3 is 16 residues long.

The V and J genes are TRBV2 and TRBJ1-4; TRBD1 aligns across 8 bases. With 7 bases clipped from V and 8 bases from J, the junction kept 12 bases outside the gene matches. Germline CDR1 is SNHLY and CDR2 is FYNNEI. This CDR3 has 15 amino acids. CDR3 region: CASKSLTGVREKLFF. The CDR3 DNA sequence: TGTGCCAGCAAATCATTGACAGGGGTTCGCGAAAAACTGTTTTTT.

The DNA of the CDR3 is TGTGCCAGCAGCTTAATCGGTTGGACAGTTCGGTTCTTC. This sequence encodes CASSLIGWTVRFF. V is TRBV11-3 and J is TRBJ2-1; maybe TRBD1 (6 bases). CDR1 SGHNT and CDR2 YENEEA come from the germline V gene. V gave up 2 bases and J gave up 15 bases, with 17 bases separating them. This CDR3 has 13 residues.

The gene calls are TRBV18 and TRBJ1-1; 8 bases are shared with TRBD1. J was trimmed by 1 base and V by 3 bases; bases with no gene match: 7. In germline, CDR1 is KGHSH, CDR2 LQKENI. The CDR3 loop spans 16 amino acids. Here the CDR3 DNA reads TGTGCCAGCTCACCTCGGACAGGGACGGGGAACACTGAAGCTTTCTTT. This translates into CASSPRTGTGNTEAFF.

V is TRBV3-1 (or the pseudogene TRBV3-2) and J is TRBJ2-3; 8 bases align to TRBD2. Germline CDR1 and CDR2: LGHDT and YNNKEL (reference sequence). Losses at the gene ends were 3 bases for V and 4 bases for J; bases not matched to a gene: 3. The CDR3 loop spans 14 amino acids. The CDR3 DNA reads TGTGCCAGCAGCCAGCAACTAGCGGCAGATACGCAGTATTTT. Translating it yields CASSQQLAADTQYF.

The V gene is TRBV5-6, the J gene TRBJ1-4; unclear D gene. Germline loops: CDR1 SGHDT, CDR2 YYEEEE. The CDR3 consists of 15 residues. V was trimmed by 0 bases and J by 2 bases, leaving 8 bases between them. The chain's CDR3 is CASSLEARTNEKLFF. CDR3 in DNA: TGTGCCAGCAGCTTGGAAGCGAGGACTAATGAAAAACTGTTTTTT.

This clone appeared a few times. CDR3 region: CASSVAMNTEAFF. The CDR3 region has the DNA TGTGCCAGCAGCGTAGCCATGAACACTGAAGCTTTCTTT. The V gene is TRBV9, the J gene TRBJ1-1; D remains unclear. Germline assignment: CDR1 SGDLS and CDR2 YYNGEE. This CDR3 region has 13 residues. V was shortened by 0 bases and J by 0 bases, with 3 bases between the two germline ends.

The genes are TRBV7-2 and TRBJ2-1; D remains ambiguous. Germline assignment: CDR1 SGHTA and CDR2 FQGNSA. V was cut by 1 base and J by 7 bases, with 8 bases left in between. The CDR3 contains 13 residues. CDR3 loop: CASSLVWQNEQFF. CDR3 nucleotides: TGTGCCAGCAGCTTAGTTTGGCAAAATGAGCAGTTCTTC.

The rearrangement uses TRBV28 and TRBJ1-3; TRBD1 aligns across 8 bases. The CDR3 has 17 residues. Germline CDR1 is MDHEN and CDR2 is SYDVKM. Trimming at V came to 5 bases and at J to 0 bases, leaving 9 bases not matched to a gene. CDR3 sequence (DNA): TGTGCCAGCAGTAGCGCAGGGGGCCTTCTCTCTGGAAACACCATATATTTT. It encodes CASSSAGGLLSGNTIYF.

The V and J genes are TRBV5-6 and TRBJ2-5; 7 positions match TRBD2. The CDR3 sequence is 14 residues long. The germline V gene has CDR1 SGHDT and CDR2 YYEEEE. V lost 2 bases to trimming and J lost 6 bases; unmatched junction nucleotides: 7. CDR3 in DNA: TGTGCCAGCAGCTTTGGTCTAGCGGTGAAGACCCAGTACTTC. Translated: CASSFGLAVKTQYF.

The chain recombines TRBV19 with TRBJ2-2; D is possibly TRBD1 (5 bases). Germline CDR1 and CDR2: LNHDA and SQIVND (reference sequence). This CDR3 spans 15 amino acids. V lost 3 bases to trimming and J lost 5 bases, with 13 bases between them. CDR3 sequence: CASSISTGRTGELFF. The CDR3, as DNA: TGTGCCAGTAGTATTTCTACAGGCAGGACCGGGGAGCTGTTTTTT.

The rearrangement links TRBV27 to TRBJ1-3; D remains unclear. V was pared by 2 bases and J by 0 bases, with 14 bases between. The CDR3 is 17 residues long. Germline V gene data show CDR1 as MNHEY and CDR2 as SMNVEV (reference sequence). Here the CDR3 reads CASSLQGAGTSGNTIYF. CDR3 coding DNA: TGTGCCAGCAGTTTACAAGGTGCAGGCACCTCTGGAAACACCATATATTTT.

The chain links TRBV5-1 to TRBJ2-7; no clear D gene. V was pared by 0 bases and J by 9 bases, with 13 bases between. Germline loops: CDR1 SGHRS, CDR2 YFSETQ. This CDR3 comprises 13 residues. The chain's CDR3 is CASSLAAGSGQYF. The CDR3 coding sequence is TGCGCCAGCAGCTTGGCCGCCGGGTCGGGGCAGTACTTC.

This clone was observed once. The genes are TRBV19 and TRBJ1-1; TRBD1 matches 8 bases. CDR3 length: 14 residues. Germline V gene lookup returns CDR1 LNHDA and CDR2 SQIVND (reference sequence). Losses at the gene ends were 6 bases for V and 3 bases for J; bases not matched to a gene: 6. The CDR3 nucleotides are TGTGCCAGTAGCCCGGGACAGGAGTACACTGAAGCTTTCTTT. Its translation: CASSPGQEYTEAFF.